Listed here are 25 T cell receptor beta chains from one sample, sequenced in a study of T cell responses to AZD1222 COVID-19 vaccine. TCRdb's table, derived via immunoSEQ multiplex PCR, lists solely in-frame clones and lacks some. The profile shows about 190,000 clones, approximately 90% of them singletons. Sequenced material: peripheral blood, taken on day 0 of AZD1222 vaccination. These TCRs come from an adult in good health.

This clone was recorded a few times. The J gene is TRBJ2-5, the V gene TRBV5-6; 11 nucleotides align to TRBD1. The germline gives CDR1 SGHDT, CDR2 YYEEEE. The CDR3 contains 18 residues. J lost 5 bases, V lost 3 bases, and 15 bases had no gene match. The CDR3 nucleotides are TGTGCCAGCAGCTCGCCCTACGGGACAGGGGGTTCTTGGGAGACCCAGTACTTC. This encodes CASSSPYGTGGSWETQYF.

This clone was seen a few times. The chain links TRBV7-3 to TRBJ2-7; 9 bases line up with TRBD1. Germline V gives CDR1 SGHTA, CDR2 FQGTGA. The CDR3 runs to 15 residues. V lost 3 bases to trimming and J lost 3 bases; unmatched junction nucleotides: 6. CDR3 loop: CASSFAGTGNYEQYF. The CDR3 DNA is TGTGCCAGCAGCTTCGCCGGGACAGGGAACTACGAGCAGTACTTC.

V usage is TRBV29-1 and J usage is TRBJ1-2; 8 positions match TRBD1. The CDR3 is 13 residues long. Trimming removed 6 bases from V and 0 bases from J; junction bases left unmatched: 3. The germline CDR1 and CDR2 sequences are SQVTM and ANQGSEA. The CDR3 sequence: CSVQQGANYGYTF. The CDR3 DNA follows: TGCAGCGTGCAACAGGGGGCTAACTATGGCTACACCTTC. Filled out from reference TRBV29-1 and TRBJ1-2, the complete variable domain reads SAVISQKPSRDICQRGTSLTIQCQVDSQVTMMFWYRQQPGQSLTLIATANQGSEATYESGFVIDKFPISRPNLTFSTLTVSNMSPEDSSIYLCSVQQGANYGYTFGSGTRLTVV.

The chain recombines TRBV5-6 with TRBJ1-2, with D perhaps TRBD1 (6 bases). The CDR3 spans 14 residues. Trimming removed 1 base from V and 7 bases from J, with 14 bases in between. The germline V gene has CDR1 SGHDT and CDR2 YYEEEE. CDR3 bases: TGTGCCAGCAGCTTGCTGCAGGGGAGGTCTGGCTACACCTTC. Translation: CASSLLQGRSGYTF.

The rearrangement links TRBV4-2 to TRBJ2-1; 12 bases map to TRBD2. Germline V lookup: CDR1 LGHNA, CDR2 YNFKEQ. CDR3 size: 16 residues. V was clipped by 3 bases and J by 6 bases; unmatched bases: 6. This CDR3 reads CASSQETSGSINEQFF. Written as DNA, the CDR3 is TGTGCCAGCAGCCAGGAGACTAGCGGGAGTATCAATGAGCAGTTCTTC.

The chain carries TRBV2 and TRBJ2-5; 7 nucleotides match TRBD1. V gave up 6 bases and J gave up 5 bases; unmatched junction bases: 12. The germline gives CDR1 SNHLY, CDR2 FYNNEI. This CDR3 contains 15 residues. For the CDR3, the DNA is TGTGCCAGCAGCATAAGCAGGGGGAGTAGGGAGACCCAGTACTTC. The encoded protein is CASSISRGSRETQYF.

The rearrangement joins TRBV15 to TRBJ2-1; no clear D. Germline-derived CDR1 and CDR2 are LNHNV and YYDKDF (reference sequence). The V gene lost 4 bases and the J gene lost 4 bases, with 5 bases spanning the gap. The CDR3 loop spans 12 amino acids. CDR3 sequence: CATSNGYNEQFF. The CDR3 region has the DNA TGTGCCACCAGCAACGGGTACAATGAGCAGTTCTTC. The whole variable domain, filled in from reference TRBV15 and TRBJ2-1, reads DAMVIQNPRYQVTQFGKPVTLSCSQTLNHNVMYWYQQKSSQAPKLLFHYYDKDFNNEADTPDNFQSRRPNTSFCFLDIRSPGLGDTAMYLCATSNGYNEQFFGPGTRLTVL.

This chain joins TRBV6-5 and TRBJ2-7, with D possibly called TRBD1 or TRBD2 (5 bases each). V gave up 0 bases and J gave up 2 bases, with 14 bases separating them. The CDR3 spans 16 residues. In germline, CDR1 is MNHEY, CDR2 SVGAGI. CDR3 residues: CASSYSGTAWAYEQYF. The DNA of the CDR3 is TGTGCCAGCAGTTACTCTGGGACCGCATGGGCCTACGAGCAGTACTTC.

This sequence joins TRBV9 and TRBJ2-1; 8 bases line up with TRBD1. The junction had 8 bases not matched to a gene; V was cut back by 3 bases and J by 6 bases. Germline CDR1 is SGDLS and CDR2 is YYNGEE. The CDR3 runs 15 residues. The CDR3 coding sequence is TGTGCCAGCAGCGGGGCAGGGGGCGCCCCCAATGAGCAGTTCTTC. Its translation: CASSGAGGAPNEQFF.

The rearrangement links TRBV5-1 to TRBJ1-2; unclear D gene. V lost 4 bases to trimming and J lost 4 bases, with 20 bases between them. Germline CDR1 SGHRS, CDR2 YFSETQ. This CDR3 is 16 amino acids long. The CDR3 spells CASSPAFGQLFYGYTF. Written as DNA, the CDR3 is TGCGCCAGCAGCCCCGCATTCGGGCAGCTTTTCTATGGCTACACCTTC.

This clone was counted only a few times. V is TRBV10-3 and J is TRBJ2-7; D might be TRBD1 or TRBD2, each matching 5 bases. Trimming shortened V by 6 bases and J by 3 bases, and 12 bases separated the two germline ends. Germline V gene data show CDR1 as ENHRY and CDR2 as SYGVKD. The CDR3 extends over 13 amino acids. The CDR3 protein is CAIRTEGLYEQYF. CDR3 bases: TGTGCCATCAGGACAGAGGGGCTCTACGAGCAGTACTTC.

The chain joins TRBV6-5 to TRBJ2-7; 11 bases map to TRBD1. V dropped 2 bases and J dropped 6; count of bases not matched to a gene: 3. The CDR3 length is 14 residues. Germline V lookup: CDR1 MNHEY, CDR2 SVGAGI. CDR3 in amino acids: CASSYGQGAFEQYF. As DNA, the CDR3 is TGTGCCAGCAGTTACGGACAGGGGGCGTTCGAGCAGTACTTC.

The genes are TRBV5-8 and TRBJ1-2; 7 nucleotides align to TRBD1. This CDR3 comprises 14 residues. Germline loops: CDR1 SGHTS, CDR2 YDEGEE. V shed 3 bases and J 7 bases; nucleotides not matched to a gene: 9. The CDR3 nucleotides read TGTGCCAGCAGCTCAATTTACAGGGGTTTTGGCTACACCTTC. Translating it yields CASSSIYRGFGYTF.

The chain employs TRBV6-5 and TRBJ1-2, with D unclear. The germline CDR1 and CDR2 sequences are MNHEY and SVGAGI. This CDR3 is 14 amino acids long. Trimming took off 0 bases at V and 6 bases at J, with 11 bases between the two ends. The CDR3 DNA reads TGTGCCAGCAGTTACTCGCCCTGGGGAGATGGCTACACCTTC. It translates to CASSYSPWGDGYTF.

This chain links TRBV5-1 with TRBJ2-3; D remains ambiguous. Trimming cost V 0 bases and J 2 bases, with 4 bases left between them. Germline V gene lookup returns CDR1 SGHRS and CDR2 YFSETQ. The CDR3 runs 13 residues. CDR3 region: CASSLGTTDTQYF. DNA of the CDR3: TGCGCCAGCAGCTTGGGGACCACAGATACGCAGTATTTT.

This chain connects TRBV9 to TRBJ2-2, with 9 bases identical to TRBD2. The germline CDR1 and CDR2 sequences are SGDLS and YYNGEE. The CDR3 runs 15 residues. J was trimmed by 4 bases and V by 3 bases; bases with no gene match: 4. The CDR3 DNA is TGTGCCAGCAGCGGGGGACTAGCAGTCACCGGGGAGCTGTTTTTT. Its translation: CASSGGLAVTGELFF.

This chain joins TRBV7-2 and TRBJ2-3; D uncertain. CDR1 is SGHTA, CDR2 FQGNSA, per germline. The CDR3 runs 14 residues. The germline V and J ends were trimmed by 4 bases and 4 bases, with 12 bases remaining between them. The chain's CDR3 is CASSSRWSADTQYF. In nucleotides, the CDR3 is TGTGCCAGCAGCTCCCGCTGGAGCGCAGATACGCAGTATTTT.

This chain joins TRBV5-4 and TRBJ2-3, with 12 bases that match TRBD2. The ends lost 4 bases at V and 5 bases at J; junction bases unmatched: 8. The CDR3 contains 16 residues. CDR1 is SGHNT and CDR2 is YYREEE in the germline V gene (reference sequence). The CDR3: CASSMKLAGGRDTQYF. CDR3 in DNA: TGTGCCAGCAGCATGAAACTAGCGGGGGGCAGAGATACGCAGTATTTT.

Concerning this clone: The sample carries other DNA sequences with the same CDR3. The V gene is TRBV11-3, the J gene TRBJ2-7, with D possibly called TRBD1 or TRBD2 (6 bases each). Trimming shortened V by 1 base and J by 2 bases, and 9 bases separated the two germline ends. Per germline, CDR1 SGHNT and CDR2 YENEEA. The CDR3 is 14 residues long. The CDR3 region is CASSLAGGTYEQYF. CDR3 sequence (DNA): TGTGCCAGCAGCTTAGCCGGGGGCACCTACGAGCAGTACTTC.

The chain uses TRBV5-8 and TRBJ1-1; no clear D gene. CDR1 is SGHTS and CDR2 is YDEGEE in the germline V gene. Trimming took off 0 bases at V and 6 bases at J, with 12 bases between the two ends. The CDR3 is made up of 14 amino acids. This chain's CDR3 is CASSLAFGTSEAFF. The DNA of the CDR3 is TGTGCCAGCAGCTTGGCCTTCGGCACTTCTGAAGCTTTCTTT.

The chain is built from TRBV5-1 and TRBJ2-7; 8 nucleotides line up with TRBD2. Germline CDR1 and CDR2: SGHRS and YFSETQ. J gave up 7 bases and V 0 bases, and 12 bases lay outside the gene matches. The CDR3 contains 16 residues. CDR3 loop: CASSLVSGGAHGEQYF. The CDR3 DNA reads TGCGCCAGCAGCTTGGTCAGCGGGGGAGCCCACGGGGAGCAGTACTTC.

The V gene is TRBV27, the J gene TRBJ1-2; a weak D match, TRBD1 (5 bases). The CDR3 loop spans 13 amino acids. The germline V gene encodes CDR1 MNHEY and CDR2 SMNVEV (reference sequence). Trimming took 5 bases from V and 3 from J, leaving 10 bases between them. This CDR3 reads CASSPRGDYGYTF. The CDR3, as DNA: TGTGCCAGCAGTCCGAGGGGAGACTATGGCTACACCTTC.

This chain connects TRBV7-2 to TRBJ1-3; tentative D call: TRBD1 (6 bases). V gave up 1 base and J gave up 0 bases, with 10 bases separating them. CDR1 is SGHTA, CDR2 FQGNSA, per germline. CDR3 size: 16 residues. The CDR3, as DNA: TGTGCCAGCAGCTTAGGCGGACAGTACTCTGGAAACACCATATATTTT. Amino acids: CASSLGGQYSGNTIYF.

CDR3 region: CSVVDSLLSYEQYF. Written as DNA, the CDR3 is TGCAGCGTTGTGGACAGCCTCCTCTCCTACGAGCAGTACTTC. The V gene is TRBV29-1, the J gene TRBJ2-7, with D possibly matching TRBD1 (6 bases). Trimming took off 4 bases at V and 0 bases at J, with 13 bases between the two ends. Looked up from germline, CDR1 is SQVTM and CDR2 is ANQGSEA. This CDR3 is built from 14 residues.

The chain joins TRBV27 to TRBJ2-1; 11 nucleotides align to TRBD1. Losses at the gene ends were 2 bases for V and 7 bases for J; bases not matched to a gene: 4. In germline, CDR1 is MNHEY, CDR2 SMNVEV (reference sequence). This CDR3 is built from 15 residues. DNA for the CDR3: TGTGCCAGCAGTTTACTGGACAGGGGGCTAAATGAGCAGTTCTTC. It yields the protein CASSLLDRGLNEQFF.